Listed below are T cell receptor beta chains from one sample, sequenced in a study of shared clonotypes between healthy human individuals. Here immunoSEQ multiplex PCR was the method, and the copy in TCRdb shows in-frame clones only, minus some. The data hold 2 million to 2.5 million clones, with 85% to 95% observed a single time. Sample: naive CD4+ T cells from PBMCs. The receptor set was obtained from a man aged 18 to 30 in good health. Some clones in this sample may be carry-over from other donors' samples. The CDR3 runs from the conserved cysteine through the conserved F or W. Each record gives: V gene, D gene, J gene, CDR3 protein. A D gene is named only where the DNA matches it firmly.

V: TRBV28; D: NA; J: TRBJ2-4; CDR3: CASSLFGAVKNIQYF
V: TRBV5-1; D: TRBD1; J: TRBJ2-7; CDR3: CASSSGTGGYEQYF
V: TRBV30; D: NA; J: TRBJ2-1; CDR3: CAWSQRGLMDNEQFF
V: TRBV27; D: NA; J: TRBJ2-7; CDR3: CASSLYPPFSATGEQYF
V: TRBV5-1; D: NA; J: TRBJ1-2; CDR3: CASSYYNSGDGYTF
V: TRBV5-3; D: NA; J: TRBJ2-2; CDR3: CARSLPRGRGETGELFF
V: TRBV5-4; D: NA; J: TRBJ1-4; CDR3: CASSTRVPGNEKLFF
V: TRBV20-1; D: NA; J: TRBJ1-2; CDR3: CSAGGVPRTF
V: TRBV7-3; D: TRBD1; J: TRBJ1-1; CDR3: CASSATGAGTEAFF
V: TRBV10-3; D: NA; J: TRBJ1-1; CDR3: CAISAPPRERPFTEAFF
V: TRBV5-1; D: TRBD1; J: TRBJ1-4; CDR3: CASREGQGDEKLFF
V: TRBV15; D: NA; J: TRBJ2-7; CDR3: CATVSAPTDGGRQYF
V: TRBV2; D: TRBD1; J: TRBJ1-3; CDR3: CASGRTGSGNTIYF
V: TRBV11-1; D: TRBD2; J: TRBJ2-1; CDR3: CASSDPGLAGVSYNEQFF
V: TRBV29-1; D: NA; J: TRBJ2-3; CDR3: CSVESQRYTDTQYF
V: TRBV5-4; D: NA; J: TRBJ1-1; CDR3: CASSLGRSYTEAFF
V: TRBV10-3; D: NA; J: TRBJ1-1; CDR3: CAISDWRTGNTEAFF
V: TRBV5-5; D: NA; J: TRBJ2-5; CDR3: CASSTGTQARWETQYF
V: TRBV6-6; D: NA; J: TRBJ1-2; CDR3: CASSYGAVFGYTF
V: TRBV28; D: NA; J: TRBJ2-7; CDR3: CASSPAPPEQYF
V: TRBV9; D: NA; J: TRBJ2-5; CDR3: CASSVEGDGKETQYF
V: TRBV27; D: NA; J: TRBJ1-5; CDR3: CASRAGARGWQPQHF
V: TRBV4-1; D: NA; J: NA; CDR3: CASSQVGRRYEQYF
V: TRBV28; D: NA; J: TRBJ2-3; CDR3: CASSETRGDTQYF
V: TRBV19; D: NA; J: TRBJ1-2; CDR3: CASGLGGYTF
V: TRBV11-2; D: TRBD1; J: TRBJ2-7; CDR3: CASSHWDSSYEQYF
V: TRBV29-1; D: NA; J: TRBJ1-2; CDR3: CSVEGPGTKTF
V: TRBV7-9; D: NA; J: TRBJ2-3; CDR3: CASSSWTQIPSTDTQYF
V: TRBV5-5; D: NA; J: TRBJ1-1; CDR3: CASSLGQRMNTEAFF
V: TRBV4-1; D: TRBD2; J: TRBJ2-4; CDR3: CASSQASGWTPKNIQYF
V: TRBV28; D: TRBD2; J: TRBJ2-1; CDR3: CASSFVLRPAGGSYNEQFF
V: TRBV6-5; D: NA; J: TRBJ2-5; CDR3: CASSYSVADYQETQYF
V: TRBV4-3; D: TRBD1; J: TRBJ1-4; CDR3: CASSQRDRGRLFF